The clone carrying this T cell receptor beta chain was picked up many times. What it recognizes is unknown. The entry originates in a study of T cells after yellow fever vaccination. Study in general: SMART-Seq v4 Ultra Low Input served to prepare low-cell-number fractions.

TCRdb independently ran MiXCR on the 5' RACE reads; one entry per CDR3 protein. This sample has hundreds of thousands of distinct CDR3 sequences; around 3.9% occur once, and the top ten carry around a quarter. Deletions cut 3 bases from V and 6 bases from J, with 12 bases between. The V gene's germline CDR1 is SGHRS and CDR2 YFSETQ. The CDR3 has 13 residues. Study-level points and caveats: FACS-sorted repertoires could harbor abundant contaminating bulk-population clonotypes. Reappearing after the booster were most of the clones from primary vaccination (almost 97% CD4, around 90% CD8).

Specimen: PBMCs, collected on the day of the yellow fever booster vaccination. This TCR derives from a young man who received the YFV17D yellow fever vaccine. The genes are TRBV5-1 and TRBJ1-2, with D hard to call. The CDR3 DNA is TGCGCCAGCAGCTCGGCTGACCTTCATGGCTACACCTTC. Translating it yields CASSSADLHGYTF.